Listed below are T cell receptor beta chains from one sample, sequenced in a study of blood T cell repertoires in COVID-19. Assay: immunoSEQ multiplex PCR; the TCRdb copy retains only in-frame clones and omits some. Seen here are about 42,000 clones, around four fifths observed once, and the top ten hold under 6%. Sequenced input: peripheral blood. The receptor source for this set is a middle-aged man with active COVID-19. CDR3s include the opening cysteine and the closing phenylalanine or tryptophan. D genes are given only for firm matches.

>TRBD2|TRBJ2-1|TRBV6-6
CASSRTSGASEQFF
>.|TRBJ2-1|TRBV11-2
CASSLDVSLAIYEQFF
>TRBD2|TRBJ2-2|TRBV5-1
CASSLLAGGPTGELFF
>.|TRBJ2-5|TRBV27
CASSSTGDGKTQYF
>.|TRBJ2-1|TRBV7-6
CASSLEQGSYNEQFF
>.|TRBJ2-1|TRBV11-2
CASSLARGNEQFF
>.|TRBJ1-1|TRBV5-4
CASSRKTGLNTEAFF
>TRBD2|TRBJ2-3|TRBV4-3
CASSQAGSSLAGSGGSTDTQYF
>.|TRBJ1-1|TRBV7-9
CASSLGPRGTSTEAFF
>.|TRBJ1-5|TRBV7-2
CASSSGGARNQPQHF
>TRBD1|TRBJ1-5|TRBV2
CASSGGRGVNQPQHF
>.|TRBJ1-1|TRBV27
CASSFARVNTEAFF
>.|TRBJ1-5|TRBV5-1
CASSFEGGNQPQHF
>.|TRBJ2-1|TRBV10-3
CAIRDGGSSYNEQFF
>TRBD1|TRBJ2-3|TRBV28
CASSEDRAADTQYF
>.|TRBJ1-1|TRBV18
CASSPDTGEAFF
>TRBD2|TRBJ2-3|TRBV24-1
CATSFGRAGTDTQYF
>TRBD1|TRBJ1-1|TRBV15
CATSREKQGAAEAFF
>.|TRBJ1-5|TRBV7-9
CASSLGNTRPQHF
>.|TRBJ1-4|TRBV3-1/TRBV3-2
CASSLTGGTTNEKLFF
>.|TRBJ2-7|TRBV5-1
CASNPRVGSRNEQYF
>TRBD1|TRBJ1-1|TRBV7-2
CASSLSRDSPPDFF
>TRBD2|TRBJ2-3|TRBV9
CASSAAGVGDTQYF
>.|TRBJ2-7|TRBV9
CASSSSLQGYEQYF
>TRBD1|TRBJ2-2|TRBV29-1
CSVRTGTNTGELFF
>TRBD1|TRBJ2-2|TRBV11-2
CASSLGRQGHGELFF
>TRBD2|TRBJ2-1|TRBV7-3
CASSPHSGNGEQFF
>TRBD1|TRBJ2-7|TRBV9
CASSAGTGLSYEQYF
>.|TRBJ2-7|TRBV21-1
CASTPAWQVGYEQYF
>.|TRBJ2-1|TRBV7-3
CASSLVGSSGTNRASYNEQFF
>.|TRBJ2-2|TRBV5-1
CASSLEQRNTGELFF
>.|TRBJ1-1|TRBV7-3
CASSLAGKNTEAFF
>.|TRBJ1-2|TRBV7-8
CASSSLNLNYGYTF
>.|TRBJ1-1|TRBV30
CAWSFGRADTEAFF
>.|TRBJ2-6|TRBV5-6
CASSRTSGANVLTF
>.|TRBJ2-3|TRBV5-6
CASSLDGLRGLLDTQYF
>.|TRBJ2-3|TRBV5-6
CASSLAADTQYF
>TRBD1|TRBJ2-6|TRBV6-2/TRBV6-3
CASSRWDRGSGANVLTF
>TRBD1|TRBJ2-1|TRBV3-1/TRBV3-2
CASSTRTGPLGEQFF
>TRBD2|TRBJ2-2|TRBV3-1/TRBV3-2
CASSHQTSGGSNTGELFF
>TRBD1|TRBJ1-5|TRBV3-1/TRBV3-2
CASSKQGANQPQHF
>TRBD2|TRBJ2-1|TRBV19
CASSSGTSALGQFF
>TRBD2|TRBJ2-5|TRBV6-6
CASSLGAGGETQYF
>TRBD2|TRBJ2-7|TRBV5-1
CASSLNSGGFYEQYF
>TRBD1|TRBJ2-3|TRBV4-3
CASSQDSTGVTDTQYF
>.|TRBJ1-6|TRBV7-9
CASSLEATPLHF
>.|TRBJ2-5|TRBV7-9
CASSFIGRAGLSGTQYF
>.|TRBJ1-5|TRBV15
CATSRSGQNNQPQHF
>.|TRBJ2-3|TRBV4-3
CASSLAGSADTQYF